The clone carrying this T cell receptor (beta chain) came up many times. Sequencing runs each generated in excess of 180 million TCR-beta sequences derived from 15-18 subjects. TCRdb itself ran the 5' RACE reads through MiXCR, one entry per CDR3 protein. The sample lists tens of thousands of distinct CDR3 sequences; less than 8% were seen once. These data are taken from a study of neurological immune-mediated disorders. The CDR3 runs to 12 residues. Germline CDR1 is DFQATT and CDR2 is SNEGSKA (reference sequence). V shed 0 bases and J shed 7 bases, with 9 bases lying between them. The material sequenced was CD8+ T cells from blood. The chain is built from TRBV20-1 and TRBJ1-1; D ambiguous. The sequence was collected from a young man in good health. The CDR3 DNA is TGCAGTGCTAGAGAGATTGGAGTTGAAGCTTTCTTT. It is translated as CSAREIGVEAFF.